The rows below give T cell receptor beta chains drawn from one sample of a study of blood T cell repertoires in COVID-19. The assay was immunoSEQ multiplex PCR, and TCRdb's table has in-frame clones only and misses some. The repertoire includes around 36,000 clones, roughly 86% of them detected once, and about two fifths sits in the top ten. Sequences were obtained from peripheral blood. These receptor sequences come from a man older than 75 with active or convalescent COVID-19. Both conserved end residues are part of each CDR3. The D gene is left open where the match is weak. Clone size appears in some rows only: once, few, many, or a class for an expanded clone.

D,J,size,V,DNA,CDR3
TRBD1,TRBJ2-7,-,TRBV7-8,TGTGCCAGCAGCGTAATGGGACAGTCCACCAGTGAGCAGTACTTC,CASSVMGQSTSEQYF
-,TRBJ2-5,-,TRBV7-8,TGTGCCAGCAGCTTTGGGGGACCCGGAGGGGAGACCCAGTACTTC,CASSFGGPGGETQYF
-,TRBJ1-2,-,TRBV27,TGTGCCAGCAGTGTAAGCGGCTATGGCTACACCTTC,CASSVSGYGYTF
-,TRBJ1-6,-,TRBV28,TGTGCCAGCAGTTTATGGATCACATCGACAGTAGACTCCTATAATTCACCCCTCCACTTT,CASSLWITSTVDSYNSPLHF
-,TRBJ2-1,-,TRBV6-6,TGTGCCAGCACCAGGCCTGGTTTGAGCTCCTACAATGAGCAGTTCTTC,CASTRPGLSSYNEQFF
-,TRBJ2-5,-,TRBV14,TGTGCCAGCAGCCGCCTCACCGGGGAGACCCAGTACTTC,CASSRLTGETQYF
TRBD1,TRBJ2-7,-,TRBV18,TGTGCCAGCTCACCGGCCGGACAGGGGGGCGAGCAGTACTTC,CASSPAGQGGEQYF
-,TRBJ2-2,few,TRBV5-1,TGCGCCAGCAGCTTGGAGCCTAACACCGGGGAGCTGTTTTTT,CASSLEPNTGELFF
-,TRBJ2-7,-,TRBV9,TGTGCCAGCAGCGTAGGAGGCGAGCAGTACTTC,CASSVGGEQYF
TRBD1,TRBJ1-2,-,TRBV4-2,TGTGCCAGCAGCCAAGACCACAGGGGTTCCCAGTATGGCTACACCTTC,CASSQDHRGSQYGYTF
TRBD1,TRBJ1-5,-,TRBV28,TGTGCCAGCAGTTCAGGGGGCGAGAGGCAGCCCCAGCATTTT,CASSSGGERQPQHF
-,TRBJ2-5,-,TRBV5-1,TGCGCCAGCAGCTTGAAAGGGACTGAGACCCAGTACTTC,CASSLKGTETQYF
-,TRBJ2-5,-,TRBV6-5,TGTGCCAGCAGTTACTCGTATAGGAGCGGGGAGACCCAGTACTTC,CASSYSYRSGETQYF
TRBD1,TRBJ2-1,-,TRBV15,TGTGCCACCAGCCCCCAAATTCGGACAGGGGGCGAGGGAGGGTCCTACAATGAGCAGTTCTTC,CATSPQIRTGGEGGSYNEQFF
-,TRBJ2-7,-,TRBV11-2,TGTGCCAGCAGCTTAGATCTGAAAGCGGGTGAATACGGAAAGCAGTACTTC,CASSLDLKAGEYGKQYF
TRBD1,TRBJ1-1,-,TRBV5-1,TGCGCCAGCAGCTGGTCTACAGGGGCATACACTGAAGCTTTCTTT,CASSWSTGAYTEAFF
TRBD1,TRBJ2-6,-,TRBV7-3,TGTGCCAGCAGGGACAGGGGGAACTCTGGGGCCAACGTCCTGACTTTC,CASRDRGNSGANVLTF
-,TRBJ1-4,-,TRBV5-6,TGTGCCAGCAGCTTGGCCACAGGGTTGGGTGAAAAACTGTTTTTT,CASSLATGLGEKLFF
-,TRBJ2-3,-,TRBV25-1,TGTGCCAGCAGTGAATTTACAGGACCTAGCACAGATACGCAGTATTTT,CASSEFTGPSTDTQYF
-,TRBJ1-1,-,TRBV4-3,TGCGCCAGCAGCCAAGATGGTATGAGGACTGAAGCTTTCTTT,CASSQDGMRTEAFF
-,TRBJ1-2,-,TRBV12-3/TRBV12-4,TGTGCCAGCAGTTCCGGTCGCGGCTACACCTTC,CASSSGRGYTF
-,TRBJ2-7,-,TRBV11-1,TGTGCCAGCAGCCCCAGACTAGGTGTCGAGCAGTACTTC,CASSPRLGVEQYF
-,TRBJ1-5,-,TRBV7-8,TGTGCCAGCAGCACAGATGGCAATCAGCCCCAGCATTTT,CASSTDGNQPQHF
TRBD1,TRBJ2-2,-,TRBV6-1,TGTGCCAGCACCCGACAGGGTTCAAACACCGGGGAGCTGTTTTTT,CASTRQGSNTGELFF
-,TRBJ2-5,-,TRBV12-5,TGTGCTAGTGGTCCCTGGGAGGAGACCCAGTACTTC,CASGPWEETQYF
TRBD1,TRBJ1-1,-,TRBV18,TGTGCCAGCTCACCAGTGACAGGGGTGGACACTGAAGCTTTCTTT,CASSPVTGVDTEAFF
TRBD2,TRBJ2-7,once,TRBV11-1,TGTGCCAGCAGCCTTCGGACTAGCGGGAGCACCTACGAGCAGTACTTC,CASSLRTSGSTYEQYF
TRBD2,TRBJ2-3,-,TRBV4-2,TGTGCCAGCAGCCGAGTGACTAGCGGGGAGGTAGATACGCAGTATTTT,CASSRVTSGEVDTQYF
-,TRBJ1-4,many,TRBV7-7,TGTGCTAGCAGCCGGGGGGGCGCAACTAATGAAAAACTGTTTTTT,CASSRGGATNEKLFF
TRBD2,TRBJ2-7,once,TRBV11-2,TGTGCCAGCAGCTTAGAAGGGACTAGCGGCTTCTACGAGCAGTACTTC,CASSLEGTSGFYEQYF
TRBD1,TRBJ1-2,-,TRBV4-1,TGCGCCAGCAGCCAAGTTGTGTTGGACAGGGGGGACGGTGGCTACACCTTC,CASSQVVLDRGDGGYTF
TRBD1,TRBJ1-2,-,TRBV12-5,TGTGCTAGTGGTACGGGGACAGCGATCTATGGCTACACCTTC,CASGTGTAIYGYTF
-,TRBJ2-7,once,TRBV10-3,TGTGCCATCAGTGAGTCCGAGGGTATCTTCCACGAGCAGTACTTC,CAISESEGIFHEQYF
TRBD2,TRBJ2-1,few,TRBV7-2,TGTGCCAGCAGCTTATTCGCGGGAGGGCCAGGGTCCTACAATGAGCAGTTCTTC,CASSLFAGGPGSYNEQFF
TRBD2,TRBJ2-1,-,TRBV18,TGTGCCAGCTCACCACCGGGACTAGCGGGAGGCGGAGCCTCCTACAATGAGCAGTTCTTC,CASSPPGLAGGGASYNEQFF
TRBD1,TRBJ1-2,-,TRBV28,TGTGCCAGCAGTTCCGGGACAGTCAAGTATGGCTACACCTTC,CASSSGTVKYGYTF
TRBD2,TRBJ2-7,-,TRBV7-9,TGTGCCAGCAGTTCTAGCGGGAGGGCCCACGAGCAGTACTTC,CASSSSGRAHEQYF
-,TRBJ2-1,-,TRBV6-5,TGTGCCAGTTCTGGGCCGATTACAGTCAATGAGCAGTTCTTC,CASSGPITVNEQFF
TRBD2,TRBJ2-3,few,TRBV5-1,TGCGCCAGCAGCTTGGAACAGCGGGAGACAGATACGCAGTATTTT,CASSLEQRETDTQYF
TRBD1,TRBJ2-1,many,TRBV4-3,TGCGCCAGCAGCCAAGAGAGACAGGGGTACGATGAGCAGTTCTTC,CASSQERQGYDEQFF
-,TRBJ2-5,-,TRBV3-1/TRBV3-2,TGTGCCAGCAGCTCCCGGGGACACGGAGAGACCCAGTACTTC,CASSSRGHGETQYF
TRBD1,TRBJ2-7,few,TRBV7-2,TGTGCCAGCAGCTCCTGGACAGGGGAAGGGTACGAGCAGTACTTC,CASSSWTGEGYEQYF
-,TRBJ2-7,-,TRBV7-2,TGTGCCAGCAGCACTCAGACAGGAACTACCTACGAGCAGTACTTC,CASSTQTGTTYEQYF
TRBD2,TRBJ2-1,-,TRBV24-1,TGTGCCACCAGTGACCCCTCTAGTGGGGGAGGGATAAGCAATGAGCAGTTCTTC,CATSDPSSGGGISNEQFF
-,TRBJ1-2,-,TRBV5-1,TGCGCCAGCAGCGGGGACTTCTATGGCTACACCTTC,CASSGDFYGYTF
TRBD2,TRBJ2-2,-,TRBV7-3,TGTGCCAGCGGAGGCCGAGCGGGAGTAGAGACCGGGGAGCTGTTTTTT,CASGGRAGVETGELFF
-,TRBJ1-3,once,TRBV30,TGTGCCTGTACAGGGTATTCTGGAAACACCATATATTTT,CACTGYSGNTIYF